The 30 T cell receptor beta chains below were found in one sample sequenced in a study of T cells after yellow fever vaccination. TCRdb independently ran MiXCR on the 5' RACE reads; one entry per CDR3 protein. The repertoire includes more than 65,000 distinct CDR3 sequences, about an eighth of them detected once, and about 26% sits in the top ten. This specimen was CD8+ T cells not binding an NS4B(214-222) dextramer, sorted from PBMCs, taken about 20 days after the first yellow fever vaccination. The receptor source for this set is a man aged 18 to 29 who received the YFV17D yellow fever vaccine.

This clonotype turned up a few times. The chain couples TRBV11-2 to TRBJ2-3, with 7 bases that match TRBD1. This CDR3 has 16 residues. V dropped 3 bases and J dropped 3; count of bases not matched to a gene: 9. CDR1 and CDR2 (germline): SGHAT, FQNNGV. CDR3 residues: CASSFTTGRRTDTQYF. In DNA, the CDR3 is TGTGCCAGCAGCTTTACGACAGGGAGACGGACAGATACGCAGTATTTT. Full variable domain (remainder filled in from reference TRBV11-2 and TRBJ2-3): EAGVAQSPRYKIIEKRQSVAFWCNPISGHATLYWYQQILGQGPKLLIQFQNNGVVDDSQLPKDRFSAERLKGVDSTLKIQPAKLEDSAVYLCASSFTTGRRTDTQYFGPGTRLTVL.

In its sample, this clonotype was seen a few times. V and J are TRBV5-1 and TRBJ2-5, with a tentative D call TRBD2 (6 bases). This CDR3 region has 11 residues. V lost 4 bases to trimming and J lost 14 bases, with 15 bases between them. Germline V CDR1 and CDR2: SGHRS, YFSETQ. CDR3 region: CASSGGLDLYF. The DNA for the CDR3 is TGCGCCAGCAGCGGGGGACTGGACCTTTACTTC.

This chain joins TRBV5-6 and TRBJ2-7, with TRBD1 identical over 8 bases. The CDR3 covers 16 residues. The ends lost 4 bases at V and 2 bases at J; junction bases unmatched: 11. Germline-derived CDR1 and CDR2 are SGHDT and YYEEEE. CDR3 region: CASSLGTGMLTYEQYF. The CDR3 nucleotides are TGTGCCAGCAGCCTAGGGACAGGCATGCTGACCTACGAGCAGTACTTC.

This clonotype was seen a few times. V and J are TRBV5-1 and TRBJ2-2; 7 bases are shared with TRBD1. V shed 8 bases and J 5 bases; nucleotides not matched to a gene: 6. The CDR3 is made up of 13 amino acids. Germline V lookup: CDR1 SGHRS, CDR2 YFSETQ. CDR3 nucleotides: TGCGCCAGTATACTGACAGGGACCGGGGAGCTGTTTTTT. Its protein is CASILTGTGELFF.

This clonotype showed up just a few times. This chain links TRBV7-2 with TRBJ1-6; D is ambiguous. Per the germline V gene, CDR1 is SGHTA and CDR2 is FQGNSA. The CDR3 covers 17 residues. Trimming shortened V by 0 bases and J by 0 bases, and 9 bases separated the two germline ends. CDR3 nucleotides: TGTGCCAGCAGCTTAGCATTTCTGAGCTCCTATAATTCACCCCTCCACTTT. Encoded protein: CASSLAFLSSYNSPLHF. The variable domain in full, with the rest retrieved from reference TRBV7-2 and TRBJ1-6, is GAGVSQSPSNKVTEKGKDVELRCDPISGHTALYWYRQSLGQGLEFLIYFQGNSAPDKSGLPSDRFSAERTGGSVSTLTIQRTQQEDSAVYLCASSLAFLSSYNSPLHFGNGTRLTVT.

CDR3 in DNA: TGTGCCAGCAGCCCAACCCGGACGTTAGAGACTGAAGCTTTCTTT. Translated: CASSPTRTLETEAFF. V gene TRBV9 combines with J gene TRBJ1-1; D unresolved. V lost 4 bases to trimming and J lost 5 bases, with 18 bases between them. The CDR3 runs 15 residues. Germline V gene data show CDR1 as SGDLS and CDR2 as YYNGEE.

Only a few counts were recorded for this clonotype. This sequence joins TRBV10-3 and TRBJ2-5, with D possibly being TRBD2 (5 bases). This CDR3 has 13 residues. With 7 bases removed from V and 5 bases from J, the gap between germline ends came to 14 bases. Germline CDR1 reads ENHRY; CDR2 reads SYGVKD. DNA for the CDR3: TGTGCCATCACCTCGGACTTGGAGGAGACCCAGTACTTC. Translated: CAITSDLEETQYF.

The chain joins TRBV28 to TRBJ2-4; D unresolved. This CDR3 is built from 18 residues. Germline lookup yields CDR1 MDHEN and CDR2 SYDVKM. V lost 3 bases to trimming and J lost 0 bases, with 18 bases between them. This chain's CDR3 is CASSLWDDGRRAKNIQYF. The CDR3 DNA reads TGTGCCAGCAGTTTGTGGGATGACGGACGTCGAGCCAAAAACATTCAGTACTTC.

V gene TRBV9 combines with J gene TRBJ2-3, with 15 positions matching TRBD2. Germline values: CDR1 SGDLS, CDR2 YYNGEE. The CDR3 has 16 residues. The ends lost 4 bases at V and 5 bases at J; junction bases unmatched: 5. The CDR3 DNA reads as TGTGCCAGCAGCCCCCGGACTAGCGGGGGGGTAGATACGCAGTATTTT. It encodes CASSPRTSGGVDTQYF.

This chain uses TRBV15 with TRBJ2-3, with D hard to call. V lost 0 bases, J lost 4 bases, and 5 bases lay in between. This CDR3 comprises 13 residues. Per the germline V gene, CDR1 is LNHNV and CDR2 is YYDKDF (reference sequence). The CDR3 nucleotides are TGTGCCACCAGCAGAGACGAGGCAGATACGCAGTATTTT. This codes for CATSRDEADTQYF.

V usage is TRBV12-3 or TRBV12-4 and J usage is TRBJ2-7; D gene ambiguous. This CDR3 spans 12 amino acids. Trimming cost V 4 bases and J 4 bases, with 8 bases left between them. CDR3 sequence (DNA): TGTGCCAGCAGTTGGGATCTTTACGAGCAGTACTTC. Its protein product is CASSWDLYEQYF.

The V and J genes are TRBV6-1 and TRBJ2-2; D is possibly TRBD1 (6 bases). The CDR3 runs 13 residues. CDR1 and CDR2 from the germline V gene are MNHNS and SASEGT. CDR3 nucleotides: TGTGTCAGTAGGGACACCTACACCGGGGAGCTGTTTTTT. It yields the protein CVSRDTYTGELFF.

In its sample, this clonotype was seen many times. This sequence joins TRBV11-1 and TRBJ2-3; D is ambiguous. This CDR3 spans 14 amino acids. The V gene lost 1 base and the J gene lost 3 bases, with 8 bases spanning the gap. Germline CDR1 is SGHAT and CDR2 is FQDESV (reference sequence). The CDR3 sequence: CASSLVTATDTQYF. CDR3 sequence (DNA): TGTGCCAGCAGCTTAGTAACAGCGACAGATACGCAGTATTTT.

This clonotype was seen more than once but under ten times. In DNA, the CDR3 is TGCGCCAGCAGCCCCGTCGCCAGGGATGGCTACACCTTC. This sequence encodes CASSPVARDGYTF. The V call is TRBV4-1, the J call TRBJ1-2; weak D call: TRBD1 (5 bases). Deletions cut 4 bases from V and 6 bases from J, with 12 bases between. The germline V gene encodes CDR1 MGHRA and CDR2 YSYEKL. The CDR3 sequence is 13 residues long.

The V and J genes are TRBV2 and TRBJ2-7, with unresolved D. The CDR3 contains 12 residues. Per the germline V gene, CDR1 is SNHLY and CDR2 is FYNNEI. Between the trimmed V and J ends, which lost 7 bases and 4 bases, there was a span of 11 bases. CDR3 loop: CASTWARYEQYF. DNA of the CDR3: TGTGCCAGCACCTGGGCCCGATACGAGCAGTACTTC.

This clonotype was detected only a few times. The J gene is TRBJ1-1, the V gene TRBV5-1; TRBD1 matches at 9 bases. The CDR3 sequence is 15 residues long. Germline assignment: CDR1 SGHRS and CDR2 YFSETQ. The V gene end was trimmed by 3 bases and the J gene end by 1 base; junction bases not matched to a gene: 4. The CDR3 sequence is CASSSRQGENTEAFF. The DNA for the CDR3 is TGCGCCAGCAGCTCCCGACAGGGGGAGAACACTGAAGCTTTCTTT.

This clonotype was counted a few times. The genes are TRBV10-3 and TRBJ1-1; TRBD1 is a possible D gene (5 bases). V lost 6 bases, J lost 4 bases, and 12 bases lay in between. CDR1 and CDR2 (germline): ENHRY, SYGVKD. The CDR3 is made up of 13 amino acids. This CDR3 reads CAIRSGGFTEAFF. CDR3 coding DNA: TGTGCCATCAGGAGCGGGGGGTTCACTGAAGCTTTCTTT.

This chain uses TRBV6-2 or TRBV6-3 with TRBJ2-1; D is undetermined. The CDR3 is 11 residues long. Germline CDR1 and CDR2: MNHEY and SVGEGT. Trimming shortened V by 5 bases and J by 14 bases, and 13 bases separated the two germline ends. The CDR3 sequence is CASSRSGLKFF. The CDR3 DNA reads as TGTGCCAGCAGTCGCAGTGGGTTGAAGTTCTTC.

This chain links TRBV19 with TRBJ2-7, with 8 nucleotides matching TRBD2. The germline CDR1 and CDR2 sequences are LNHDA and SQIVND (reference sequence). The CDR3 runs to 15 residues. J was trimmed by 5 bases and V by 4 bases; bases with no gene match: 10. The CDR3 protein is CASSRASGGRNEQYF. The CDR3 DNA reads TGTGCCAGTAGTAGGGCGAGCGGGGGCAGGAACGAGCAGTACTTC.

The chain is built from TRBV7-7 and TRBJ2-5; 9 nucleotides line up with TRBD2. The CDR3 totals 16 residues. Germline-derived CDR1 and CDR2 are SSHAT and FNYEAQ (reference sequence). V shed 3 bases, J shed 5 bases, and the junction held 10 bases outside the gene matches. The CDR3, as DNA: TGTGCCAGCAGCTTTGGACTAGCGTTTTTTATGGAGACCCAGTACTTC. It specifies CASSFGLAFFMETQYF. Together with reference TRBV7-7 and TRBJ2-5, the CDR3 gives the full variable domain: GAGVSQSPRYKVTKRGQDVTLRCDPISSHATLYWYQQALGQGPEFLTYFNYEAQPDKSGLPSDRFSAERPEGSISTLTIQRTEQRDSAMYRCASSFGLAFFMETQYFGPGTRLLVL.

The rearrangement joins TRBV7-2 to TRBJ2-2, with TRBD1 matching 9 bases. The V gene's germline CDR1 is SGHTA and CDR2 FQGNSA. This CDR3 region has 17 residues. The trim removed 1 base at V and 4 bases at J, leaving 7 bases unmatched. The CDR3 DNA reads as TGTGCCAGCAGCTTAGTATCGGGACAGGGTATCACCGGGGAGCTGTTTTTT. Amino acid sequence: CASSLVSGQGITGELFF.

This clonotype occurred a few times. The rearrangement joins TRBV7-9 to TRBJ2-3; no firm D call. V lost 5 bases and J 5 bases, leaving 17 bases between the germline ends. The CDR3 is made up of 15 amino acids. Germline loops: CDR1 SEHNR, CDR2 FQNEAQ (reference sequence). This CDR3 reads CASSHPVIGRDTQYF. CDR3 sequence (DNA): TGTGCCAGCAGCCATCCCGTTATTGGCCGAGATACGCAGTATTTT.

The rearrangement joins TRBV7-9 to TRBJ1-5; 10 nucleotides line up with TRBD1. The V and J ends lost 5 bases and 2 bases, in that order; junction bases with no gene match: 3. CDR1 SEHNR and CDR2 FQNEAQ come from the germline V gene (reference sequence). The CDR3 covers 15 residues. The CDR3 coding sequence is TGTGCCAGCAGCACCGGGACAGGGGGCAATCAGCCCCAGCATTTT. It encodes CASSTGTGGNQPQHF.

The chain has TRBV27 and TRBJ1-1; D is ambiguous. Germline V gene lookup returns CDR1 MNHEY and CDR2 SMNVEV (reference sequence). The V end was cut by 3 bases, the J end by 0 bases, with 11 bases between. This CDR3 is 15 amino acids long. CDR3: CASSLGPFVNTEAFF. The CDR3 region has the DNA TGTGCCAGCAGTTTGGGTCCCTTTGTGAACACTGAAGCTTTCTTT.

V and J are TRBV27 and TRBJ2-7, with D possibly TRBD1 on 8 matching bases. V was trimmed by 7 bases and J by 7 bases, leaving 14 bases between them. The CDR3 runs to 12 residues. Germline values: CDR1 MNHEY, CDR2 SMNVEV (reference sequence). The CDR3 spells CASTTGGGEQYF. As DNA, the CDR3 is TGTGCCAGCACCACAGGGGGGGGAGAGCAGTACTTC.

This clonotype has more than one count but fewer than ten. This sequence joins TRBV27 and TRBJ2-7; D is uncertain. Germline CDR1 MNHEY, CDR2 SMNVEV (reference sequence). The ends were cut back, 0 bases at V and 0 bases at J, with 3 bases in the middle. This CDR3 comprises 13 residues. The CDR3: CASSLSPSYEQYF. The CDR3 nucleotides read TGTGCCAGCAGTTTATCGCCCTCCTACGAGCAGTACTTC.

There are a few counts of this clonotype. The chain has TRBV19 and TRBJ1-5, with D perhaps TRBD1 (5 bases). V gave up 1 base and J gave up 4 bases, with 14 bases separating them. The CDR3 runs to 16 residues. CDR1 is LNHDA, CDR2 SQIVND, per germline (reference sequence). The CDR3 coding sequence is TGTGCCAGTAGTATAGTCTCAGGGCGGACTAATCAGCCCCAGCATTTT. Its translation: CASSIVSGRTNQPQHF.

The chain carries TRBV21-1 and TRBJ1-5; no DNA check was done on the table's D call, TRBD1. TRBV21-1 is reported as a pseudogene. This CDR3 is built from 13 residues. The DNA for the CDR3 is TGTGCCAGCAAAGGGGGCCCCCATCAGCCCCAGCATTTT. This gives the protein CASKGGPHQPQHF.

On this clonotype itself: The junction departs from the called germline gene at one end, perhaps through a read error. The chain's CDR3 is CASSQVGRGLSTNDKLFF. In DNA form, the CDR3 reads TGCGCCAGCAGCCAAGTCGGCAGGGGATTGTCAACTAATGACAAACTGTTTTTT. This chain connects TRBV4-1 to TRBJ1-4; D might be TRBD1 (6 bases). The CDR3 runs to 18 residues. Germline V gene lookup returns CDR1 MGHRA and CDR2 YSYEKL.

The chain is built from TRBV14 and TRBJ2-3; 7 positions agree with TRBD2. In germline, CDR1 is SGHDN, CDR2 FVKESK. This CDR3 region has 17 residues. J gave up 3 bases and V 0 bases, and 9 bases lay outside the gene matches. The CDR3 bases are TGTGCCAGCAGCCAAGATTGGGGGAGGGGACTTACAGATACGCAGTATTTT. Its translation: CASSQDWGRGLTDTQYF.